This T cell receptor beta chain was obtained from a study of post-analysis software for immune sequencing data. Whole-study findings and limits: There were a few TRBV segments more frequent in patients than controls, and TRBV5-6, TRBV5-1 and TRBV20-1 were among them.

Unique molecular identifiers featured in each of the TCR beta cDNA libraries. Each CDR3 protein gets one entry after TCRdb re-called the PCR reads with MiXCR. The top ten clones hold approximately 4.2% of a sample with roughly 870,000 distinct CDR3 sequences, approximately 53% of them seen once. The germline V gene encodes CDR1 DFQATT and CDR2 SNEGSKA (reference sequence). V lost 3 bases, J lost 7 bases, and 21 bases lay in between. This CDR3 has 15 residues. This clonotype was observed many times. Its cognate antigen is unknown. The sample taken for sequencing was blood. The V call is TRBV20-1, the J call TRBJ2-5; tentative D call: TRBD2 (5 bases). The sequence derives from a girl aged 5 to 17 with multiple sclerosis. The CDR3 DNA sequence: TGCAGTGCTAGCGGCTCTAGCACGTACAGAGGGACCCAGTACTTC. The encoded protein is CSASGSSTYRGTQYF.